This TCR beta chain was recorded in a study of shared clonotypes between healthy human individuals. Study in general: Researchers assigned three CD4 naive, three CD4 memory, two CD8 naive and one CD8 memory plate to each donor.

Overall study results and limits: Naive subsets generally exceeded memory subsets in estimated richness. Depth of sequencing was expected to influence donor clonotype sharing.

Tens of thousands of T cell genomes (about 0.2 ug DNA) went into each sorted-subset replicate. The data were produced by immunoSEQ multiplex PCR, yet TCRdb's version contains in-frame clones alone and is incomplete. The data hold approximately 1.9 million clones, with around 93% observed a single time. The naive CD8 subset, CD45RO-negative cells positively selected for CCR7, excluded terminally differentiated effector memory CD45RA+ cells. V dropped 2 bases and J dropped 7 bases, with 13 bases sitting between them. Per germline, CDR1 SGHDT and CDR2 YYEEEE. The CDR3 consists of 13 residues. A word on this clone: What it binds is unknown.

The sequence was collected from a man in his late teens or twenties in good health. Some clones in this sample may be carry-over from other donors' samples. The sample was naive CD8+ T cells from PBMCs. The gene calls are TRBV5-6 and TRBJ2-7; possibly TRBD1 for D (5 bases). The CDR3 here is CASSLGVGWEQYF. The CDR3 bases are TGTGCCAGCAGCTTAGGGGTAGGGTGGGAGCAGTACTTC.